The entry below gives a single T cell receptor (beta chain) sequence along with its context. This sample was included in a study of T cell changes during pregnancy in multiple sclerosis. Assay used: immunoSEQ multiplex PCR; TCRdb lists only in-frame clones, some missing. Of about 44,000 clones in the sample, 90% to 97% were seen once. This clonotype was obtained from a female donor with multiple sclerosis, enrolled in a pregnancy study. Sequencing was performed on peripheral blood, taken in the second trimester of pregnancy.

CDR3 sequence (DNA): TGTGCCAGCAGCTTGGGCGGGGGGGTTTACGAGCAGTACTTC. As protein: CASSLGGGVYEQYF. V is TRBV5-4 and J is TRBJ2-7; 9 positions agree with TRBD2. CDR1 and CDR2 (germline): SGHNT, YYREEE (reference sequence). The V gene end was trimmed by 0 bases and the J gene end by 4 bases; junction bases not matched to a gene: 2. The CDR3 is made up of 14 amino acids.